This record concerns one T cell receptor beta chain sequence. What antigen it recognizes has not been identified. The sample holds no much larger clone one base away, and base qualities are not on file. The immunoSEQ Assay, a bias-controlled multiplex PCR, was used to amplify TCRbeta CDR3 regions from genomic DNA. The source study handled its data this way. Within the assay, amplification of reference gene primers was used to estimate how many nucleated cells each sample contained. To quantify the absolute abundance of each unique TCRbeta CDR3 rearrangement, sequence reads were collapsed and filtered. For each sample, productive Simpson clonality was calculated as the square root of Simpson's diversity index across productive rearrangements. TCRdb holds this immuneACCESS table with in-frame rearrangements only. Some clones are missing; in checked studies, unresolved V genes explain under half, and the rest has no known cause. The V and J calls and clone size come from that table; D and trimming were worked out from the DNA. Within this sample are around 56,000 clones, with around 81% of them counted one time only. Under 30% of the sample belongs to the ten largest clones.

The collaborating institutions used their own protocols to collect whole blood in K2EDTA tubes. For TCRbeta analysis, collaborators shipped samples as frozen whole blood, isolated PBMCs, or DNA extracted from either of those sample types. The data were obtained in a study of blood T cell repertoires in COVID-19 (dated by TCRdb to 2018 to 2020). At the level of the whole study: Collaborator samples came from the United States, Italy and Spain and covered acute and convalescent phases of COVID-19. HLA class I and class II types, where available, came from metadata supplied by the sample provider rather than from assay-based typing. Subjects who had been exposed to COVID-19, were actively infected with it, or had recovered from it provided the deeply sampled blood TCRbeta repertoires that made up the dataset. The samples were drawn from two sources: the first 160 participants of the ongoing ImmuneRACE study, and 1,254 subjects contributed by 6 global collaborators. The material from the prospective study consisted of cDNA or gDNA derived from T cells, B-cell-depleted T cells, or PBMCs. Sample metadata almost always included a de-identified subject ID, COVID-19 status, age in years and sex. The repertoires were released in a freely available public database meant as a resource for research on the immune response to SARS-CoV-2.

The CDR3 starts with the cysteine, ends with the phenylalanine, and has 15 residues. Solely the CDR3 DNA is kept, with 45 bases framed from the first base. Ends trimmed: V by 2 bases, J by 6 bases; bases unmatched to a gene: 6. As encoded in the germline V gene (reference sequence), CDR1 is LGHDT while CDR2 is YNNKEL. What the authors observed across the whole study: The quantity of clinical and demographic metadata differed by source and by participant and was supplied without curation.

The sequencing input was peripheral blood. The chain is assembled from TRBV3-1 (or the pseudogene TRBV3-2) and TRBJ1-2; the central 10 bases match TRBD1. The TCR was taken from a woman aged 80 or older with active or convalescent COVID-19. The CDR3 is CASSQWDRGRNGYTF. The DNA sequence is TGTGCCAGCAGCCAATGGGACAGGGGAAGAAATGGCTACACCTTC.